This record concerns one TCR beta chain sequence. The protocol was immunoSEQ multiplex PCR, while the TCRdb copy is restricted to in-frame clones and leaves out a portion. The sample lists more than 90,000 clones; roughly four fifths were seen once. This entry is derived from a study of blood T cell repertoires in COVID-19. Study as a whole: T cells, B-cell-depleted T cells, or PBMCs provided the cDNA or gDNA that served as material.

The germline CDR1 and CDR2 sequences are KGHSH and LQKENI. Between the trimmed V and J ends, which lost 0 bases and 3 bases, there was a span of 14 bases. This CDR3 has 16 residues. The clonotype originates from a man aged 45-60 years with acute or convalescent COVID-19. The V and J genes are TRBV18 and TRBJ1-1; D is unclear. The sample consisted of peripheral blood. The CDR3 region is CASSPPVWEYDTEAFF. The CDR3 DNA reads as TGTGCCAGCTCACCACCGGTTTGGGAGTACGACACTGAAGCTTTCTTT.